This TCR beta chain is from a study of blood T cell repertoires in COVID-19. Only in-frame clones appear in the TCRdb table, and some are missing; sequencing was by immunoSEQ multiplex PCR. The sample records roughly 160,000 clones, 70% to 85% being singletons. Participants, about 18 to 90 years old, spanned fewer than 30 US areas. The source is a woman aged 70-85 years in a cohort exposed to, infected with or recovered from COVID-19 (not recorded which). The specimen sequenced was PBMCs or T cells enriched from blood (not recorded which).

The CDR3 reads CSASLTGQVVTDTQYF. The CDR3 DNA follows: TGCAGTGCTAGTTTAACGGGACAGGTAGTCACAGATACGCAGTATTTT. The chain combines TRBV20-1 with TRBJ2-3; 8 nucleotides align to TRBD1. The V and J ends lost 3 bases and 2 bases, in that order; junction bases with no gene match: 10. Per germline, CDR1 DFQATT and CDR2 SNEGSKA (reference sequence). This CDR3 comprises 16 residues.